This paragraph covers one TCR beta chain sequence. Its antigen is not known. Blood replicates held 0.5 ug DNA, tumor or normal breast roughly 1.5 ug, two each. Clones were sequenced by immunoSEQ multiplex PCR, and TCRdb holds only the in-frame ones, with some missing. The sample lists around 28,000 clones, 72% occurring once. This specimen comes from a study of early stage breast cancer tumors. Study conclusions and caveats: Tumors had approximately 2.7-fold higher T cell density than normal breast. Unsorted bulk genomic DNA sequencing lacked pairing and functional marker data.

The germline CDR1 and CDR2 sequences are SGDLS and YYNGEE. Trimming removed 7 bases at V and 2 bases at J, with 20 bases between. The CDR3 is made up of 16 amino acids. The chain joins TRBV9 to TRBJ2-3; D is ambiguous. This clonotype was obtained from a person aged 50-59 years with breast cancer. The sample consisted of blood. CDR3 nucleotides: TGTGCCAGCTCTCGTCGGGCCTCATTATACACAGATACGCAGTATTTT. This sequence encodes CASSRRASLYTDTQYF.